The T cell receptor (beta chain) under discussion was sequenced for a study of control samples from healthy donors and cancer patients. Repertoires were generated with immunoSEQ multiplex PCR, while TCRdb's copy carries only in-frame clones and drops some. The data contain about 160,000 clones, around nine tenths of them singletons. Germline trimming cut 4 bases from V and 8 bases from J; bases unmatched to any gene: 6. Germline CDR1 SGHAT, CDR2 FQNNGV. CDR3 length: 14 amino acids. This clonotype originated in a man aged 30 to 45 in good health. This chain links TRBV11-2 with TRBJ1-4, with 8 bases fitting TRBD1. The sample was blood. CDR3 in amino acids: CASSYGQGKEKLFF. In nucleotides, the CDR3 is TGTGCCAGCAGCTACGGACAGGGCAAAGAAAAACTGTTTTTT.